The rows below give T cell receptor beta chains drawn from one sample of a study of T cell responses to AZD1222 COVID-19 vaccine. Method: immunoSEQ multiplex PCR; TCRdb's copy keeps in-frame clones and lacks some. This sample yields 130,000 to 150,000 clones, of which about 92% are seen a single time; approximately 12% belongs to the top ten. Sequenced material: peripheral blood, taken after recovery from COVID-19. These receptors were collected from an adult who had recovered from COVID-19. CDR3s include the opening cysteine and the closing phenylalanine or tryptophan. A D gene is named only where the DNA matches it firmly. Not every row has a clone size; where given, it reads once, few, many or a size class.

D	V	J	length	size	CDR3	DNA
TRBD2	TRBV19	TRBJ2-3	14	few	CASSIGTSPDTQYF	TGTGCCAGTAGTATAGGGACTAGCCCTGATACGCAGTATTTT
TRBD2	TRBV9	TRBJ2-4	18	-	CASSVGPTGRETGGIQYF	TGTGCCAGCAGCGTAGGTCCCACCGGGAGGGAGACAGGCGGTATTCAGTACTTC
TRBD2	TRBV28	TRBJ2-2	16	-	CAKIPAGGPTTGELFF	TGTGCCAAGATTCCAGCGGGAGGGCCGACCACCGGGGAGCTGTTTTTT
TRBD1	TRBV27	TRBJ1-6	18	-	CASSSSGTGSSYNSPLHF	TGTGCCAGCAGTTCCTCCGGGACAGGGAGCTCCTATAATTCACCCCTCCACTTT
-	TRBV12-3/TRBV12-4	TRBJ1-4	11	once	CASSFREKLFF	TGTGCCAGCAGTTTCCGGGAAAAACTGTTTTTT
-	TRBV6-5	TRBJ1-5	10	-	CASGRWPQHF	TGTGCCAGCGGGCGCTGGCCCCAGCATTTT
-	TRBV6-2/TRBV6-3	TRBJ2-5	11	-	CASSSGETQYF	TGTGCCAGCAGTTCGGGAGAGACCCAGTACTTC
TRBD1	TRBV11-3	TRBJ2-2	16	-	CASSYRGYPHTGELFF	TGTGCCAGCAGTTACAGGGGCTACCCCCACACCGGGGAGCTGTTTTTT
TRBD2	TRBV9	TRBJ2-1	16	-	CASSAIAASGLNEQFF	TGTGCCAGCAGCGCCATCGCGGCTAGCGGATTGAATGAGCAGTTCTTC
-	TRBV19	TRBJ2-7	14	once	CASSIAQGFYEQYF	TGTGCCAGTAGTATAGCGCAGGGGTTCTACGAGCAGTACTTC
TRBD2	TRBV5-1	TRBJ2-2	17	-	CASSLVAGGPNTGELFF	TGCGCCAGCAGCTTGGTAGCGGGAGGGCCGAACACCGGGGAGCTGTTTTTT
-	TRBV28	TRBJ2-7	15	-	CASSSEGRKTYEQYF	TGTGCCAGCAGTTCGGAGGGGAGGAAAACGTACGAGCAGTACTTC
-	TRBV4-1	TRBJ2-1	16	-	CASSQEGGRFYNEQFF	TGCGCCAGCAGCCAAGAAGGCGGCAGGTTCTACAATGAGCAGTTCTTC